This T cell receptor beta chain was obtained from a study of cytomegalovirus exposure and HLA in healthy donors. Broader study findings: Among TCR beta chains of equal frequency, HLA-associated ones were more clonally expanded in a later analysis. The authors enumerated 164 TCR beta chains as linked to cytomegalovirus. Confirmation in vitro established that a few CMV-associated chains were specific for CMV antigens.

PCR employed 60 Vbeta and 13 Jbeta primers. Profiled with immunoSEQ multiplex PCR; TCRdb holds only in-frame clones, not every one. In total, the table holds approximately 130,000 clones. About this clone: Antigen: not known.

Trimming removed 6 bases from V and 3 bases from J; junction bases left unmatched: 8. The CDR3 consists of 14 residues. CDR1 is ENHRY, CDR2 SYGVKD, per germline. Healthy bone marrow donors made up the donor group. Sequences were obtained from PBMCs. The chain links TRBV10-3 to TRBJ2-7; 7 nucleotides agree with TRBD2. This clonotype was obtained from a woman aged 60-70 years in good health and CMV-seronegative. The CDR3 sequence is CAISAGGSIYEQYF. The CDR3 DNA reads TGTGCCATCAGCGCCGGGGGGTCGATCTACGAGCAGTACTTC.